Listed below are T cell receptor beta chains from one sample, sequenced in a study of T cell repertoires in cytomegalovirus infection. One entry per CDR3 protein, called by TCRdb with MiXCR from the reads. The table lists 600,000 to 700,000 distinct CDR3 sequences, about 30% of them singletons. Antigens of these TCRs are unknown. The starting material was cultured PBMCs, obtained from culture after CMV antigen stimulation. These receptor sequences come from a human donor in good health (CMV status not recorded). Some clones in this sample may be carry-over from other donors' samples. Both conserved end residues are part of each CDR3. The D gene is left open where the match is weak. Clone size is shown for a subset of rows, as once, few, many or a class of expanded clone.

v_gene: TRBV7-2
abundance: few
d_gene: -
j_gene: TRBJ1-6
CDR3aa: CASSPSPGSPLHF
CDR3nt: TGTGCCAGCAGCCCATCTCCGGGGTCACCCCTCCACTTT

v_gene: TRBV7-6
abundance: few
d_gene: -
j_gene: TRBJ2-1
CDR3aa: CASSLTRTTSNEQFF
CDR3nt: TGTGCCAGCAGCCTAACCCGGACTACCAGTAATGAGCAGTTCTTC

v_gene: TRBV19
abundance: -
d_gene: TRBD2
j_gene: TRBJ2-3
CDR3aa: CASSIGTSFDTQYF
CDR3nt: TGTGCCAGTAGTATCGGGACTAGTTTTGATACGCAGTATTTT

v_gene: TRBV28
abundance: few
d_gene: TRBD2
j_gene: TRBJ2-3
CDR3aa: CASNLAGGTDTQYF
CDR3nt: TGTGCCAGCAATTTAGCGGGGGGTACAGATACGCAGTATTTT

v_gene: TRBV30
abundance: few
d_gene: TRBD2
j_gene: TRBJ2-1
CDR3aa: CALHLLAGFNEQFF
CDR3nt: TGTGCCTTACACCTACTAGCGGGGTTCAATGAGCAGTTCTTC

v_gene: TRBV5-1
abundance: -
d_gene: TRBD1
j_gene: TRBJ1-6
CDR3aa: CASQTGTGTYNSPLHF
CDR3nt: TGCGCCAGCCAAACCGGGACAGGGACCTATAATTCACCCCTCCACTTT

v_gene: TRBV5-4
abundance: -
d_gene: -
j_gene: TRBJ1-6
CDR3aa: CASSWGPEGRGYSPLHF
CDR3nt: TGTGCCAGCAGCTGGGGACCGGAGGGAAGGGGGTATTCACCCCTCCACTTT

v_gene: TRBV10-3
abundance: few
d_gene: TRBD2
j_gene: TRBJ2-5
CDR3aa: CAISPETSGGETQYF
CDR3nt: TGTGCCATCAGTCCGGAGACTAGCGGGGGAGAGACCCAGTACTTC

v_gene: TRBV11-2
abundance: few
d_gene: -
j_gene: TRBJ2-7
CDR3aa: CASSLPPLSYEQYF
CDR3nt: TGTGCCAGCAGCTTACCACCTCTAAGTTACGAGCAGTACTTC

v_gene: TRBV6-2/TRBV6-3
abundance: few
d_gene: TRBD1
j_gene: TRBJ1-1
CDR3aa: CASSHRAGGTEAFF
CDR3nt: TGTGCCAGCAGCCACCGTGCAGGGGGCACTGAAGCTTTCTTT

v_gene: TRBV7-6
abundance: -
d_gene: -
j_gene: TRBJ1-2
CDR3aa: CASSLGQSHGYTF
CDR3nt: TGTGCCAGCAGCTTAGGACAGTCTCATGGCTACACCTTC

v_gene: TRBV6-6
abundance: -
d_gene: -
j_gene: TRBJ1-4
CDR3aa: CASSYAGGTTNEKLFF
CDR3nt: TGTGCCAGCAGTTACGCCGGGGGAACAACTAATGAAAAACTGTTTTTT

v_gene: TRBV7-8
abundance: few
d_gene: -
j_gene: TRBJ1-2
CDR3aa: CASSSLDSLYGYTF
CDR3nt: TGTGCCAGCAGCTCGCTTGACAGCCTCTATGGCTACACCTTC

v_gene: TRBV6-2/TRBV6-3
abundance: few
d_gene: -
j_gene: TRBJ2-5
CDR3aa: CASANAEETQYF
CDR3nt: TGTGCCAGCGCCAACGCGGAAGAGACCCAGTACTTC

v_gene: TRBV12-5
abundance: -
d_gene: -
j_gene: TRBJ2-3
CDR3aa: CASGLVPKDTLTVTQYF
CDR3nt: TGTGCTAGTGGTTTGGTACCTAAGGACACCTTAACTGTTACGCAGTATTTT

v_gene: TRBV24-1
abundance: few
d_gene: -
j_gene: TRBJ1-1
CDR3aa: CATRMTGNTEAFF
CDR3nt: TGTGCCACCAGGATGACGGGGAACACTGAAGCTTTCTTT

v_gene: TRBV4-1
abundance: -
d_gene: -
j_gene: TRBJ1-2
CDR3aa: CASSPLLQGYGYTF
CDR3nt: TGTGCCAGCAGCCCCCTCCTACAGGGATACGGCTACACCTTC